These T cell receptor beta chains were read from a single sample in a study of response to subunit inactivated influenza vaccine. TCRdb fed the RT-PCR reads into MiXCR, producing one record per CDR3 protein. The sample lists some 640,000 distinct CDR3 sequences; roughly 14% were seen once. The sequencing here drew on PBMCs from blood, taken less than 15 days before vaccination. Every receptor here comes from a man aged 45-65 years who received an inactivated influenza vaccine. CDR3s include the opening cysteine and the closing phenylalanine or tryptophan. A D gene is named only where the DNA matches it firmly. Size is omitted from some rows. Given values are once, few, many or a class for expanded clones.

CDR3nt: TGTGCCAGCAGGGGAACCGGACTAGCCTACAATGAGCAGTTCTTC
CDR3aa: CASRGTGLAYNEQFF
d_gene: TRBD2
v_gene: TRBV6-1
j_gene: TRBJ2-1
abundance: .
len: 15

CDR3nt: TGTGCCAGCAGCTTAGTCCCGGGACTAGCGGGGCCCCAATCCTACGAGCAGTACTTC
CDR3aa: CASSLVPGLAGPQSYEQYF
d_gene: TRBD2
v_gene: TRBV11-2
j_gene: TRBJ2-7
abundance: many
len: 19

CDR3nt: TGCGCCAGCAGCCCGGACAGGGAAAAAGGGACCCAGTACTTC
CDR3aa: CASSPDREKGTQYF
d_gene: TRBD1
v_gene: TRBV5-1
j_gene: TRBJ2-5
abundance: few
len: 14

CDR3nt: TGCGCCAGCAGCTTGGATCAAGGTGGCGCGGCCAAAAACATTCAGTACTTC
CDR3aa: CASSLDQGGAAKNIQYF
d_gene: .
v_gene: TRBV5-1
j_gene: TRBJ2-4
abundance: many
len: 17

CDR3nt: TGCAGTGCTAGAGATCCCCGGGACGGGCCCAATCAGCCCCAGCATTTT
CDR3aa: CSARDPRDGPNQPQHF
d_gene: .
v_gene: TRBV20-1
j_gene: TRBJ1-5
abundance: .
len: 16

CDR3nt: TGTGCCAGCAGTTTAGGGCAGTTCGCGAACACCGGGGAGCTGTTTTTT
CDR3aa: CASSLGQFANTGELFF
d_gene: .
v_gene: TRBV27
j_gene: TRBJ2-2
abundance: .
len: 16

CDR3nt: TGTGCCAGCAGTTTCGACACAGCCTACGAGCAGTACTTC
CDR3aa: CASSFDTAYEQYF
d_gene: .
v_gene: TRBV28
j_gene: TRBJ2-7
abundance: few
len: 13

CDR3nt: TGCGCCAGCAGCTTGCTTTCGGGGCCCGCTCAGCCCCAGCATTTT
CDR3aa: CASSLLSGPAQPQHF
d_gene: .
v_gene: TRBV5-1
j_gene: TRBJ1-5
abundance: few
len: 15

CDR3nt: TGTGCCAGCAGCTCATTAGGTGGGACTAGCGTTTACAATGAGCAGTTCTTC
CDR3aa: CASSSLGGTSVYNEQFF
d_gene: TRBD2
v_gene: TRBV6-1
j_gene: TRBJ2-1
abundance: few
len: 17

CDR3nt: TGCGCCAGCAGCCCGGCTAGACCACTCAATGAGCAGTTCTTC
CDR3aa: CASSPARPLNEQFF
d_gene: .
v_gene: TRBV5-1
j_gene: TRBJ2-1
abundance: .
len: 14

CDR3nt: TGCGCCAGCAGCCACCTCCGGGACAGCAAGAACACCGGGGAGCTGTTTTTT
CDR3aa: CASSHLRDSKNTGELFF
d_gene: TRBD1
v_gene: TRBV4-3
j_gene: TRBJ2-2
abundance: many
len: 17

CDR3nt: TGTGCCAGCAGCCCCTACGGGGGGTCCTACACTGAAGCTTTCTTT
CDR3aa: CASSPYGGSYTEAFF
d_gene: .
v_gene: TRBV4-2
j_gene: TRBJ1-1
abundance: .
len: 15

CDR3nt: TGTGCCAGTAGTCCCCATCAGGGGCTGACAGCTGAAGCTTTCTTT
CDR3aa: CASSPHQGLTAEAFF
d_gene: .
v_gene: TRBV19
j_gene: TRBJ1-1
abundance: few
len: 15

CDR3nt: TGTGCCAGCAGTGCGCGCCGACAGGGCGCTCAGCCCCAGCATTTT
CDR3aa: CASSARRQGAQPQHF
d_gene: TRBD1
v_gene: TRBV2
j_gene: TRBJ1-5
abundance: .
len: 15

CDR3nt: TGCGCCAGCAGCCCTTACGGGACTAGCGGGAGGAGGGAGCAGTTCTTC
CDR3aa: CASSPYGTSGRREQFF
d_gene: TRBD2
v_gene: TRBV5-1
j_gene: TRBJ2-1
abundance: many
len: 16

CDR3nt: TGCGCCAGCAGCATAGACAGTTATCAGCCCCAGCATTTT
CDR3aa: CASSIDSYQPQHF
d_gene: .
v_gene: TRBV5-1
j_gene: TRBJ1-5
abundance: few
len: 13

CDR3nt: TGTGCCATCAGTGCCCCTAGCGGGGACAATGAGCAGTTCTTC
CDR3aa: CAISAPSGDNEQFF
d_gene: TRBD2
v_gene: TRBV10-3
j_gene: TRBJ2-1
abundance: few
len: 14

CDR3nt: TGCGCCAGCAGTGAGTCGTCTAGCGGGAGGGCCATCTACGAGCAGTACTTC
CDR3aa: CASSESSSGRAIYEQYF
d_gene: TRBD2
v_gene: TRBV10-2
j_gene: TRBJ2-7
abundance: few
len: 17

CDR3nt: TGTGCCAGCAGCCGAATAGGGGCTTGGAACACCGGGGAGCTGTTTTTT
CDR3aa: CASSRIGAWNTGELFF
d_gene: .
v_gene: TRBV7-9
j_gene: TRBJ2-2
abundance: few
len: 16

CDR3nt: TGCGCCAGCAGCTTGGATCTAGCGAGTACCAATGAGCAGTTCTTC
CDR3aa: CASSLDLASTNEQFF
d_gene: .
v_gene: TRBV5-1
j_gene: TRBJ2-1
abundance: few
len: 15

CDR3nt: TGTGCCAGCAGCTTCGAGGCAGGGAAGTTTGAGACCCAGTACTTC
CDR3aa: CASSFEAGKFETQYF
d_gene: .
v_gene: TRBV6-4
j_gene: TRBJ2-5
abundance: many
len: 15

CDR3nt: TGTGCCAGCAGTAACGAATGGGACAGCTACGAGCAGTACTTC
CDR3aa: CASSNEWDSYEQYF
d_gene: TRBD1
v_gene: TRBV11-2
j_gene: TRBJ2-7
abundance: .
len: 14

CDR3nt: TGTGCCTGGATTCCGGACAGGGCCACTGAAGCTTTCTTT
CDR3aa: CAWIPDRATEAFF
d_gene: TRBD1
v_gene: TRBV30
j_gene: TRBJ1-1
abundance: .
len: 13

CDR3nt: TGTGCCAGCAGTGAATCCGCTAGGAACACTGAAGCTTTCTTT
CDR3aa: CASSESARNTEAFF
d_gene: .
v_gene: TRBV25-1
j_gene: TRBJ1-1
abundance: .
len: 14

CDR3nt: TGCGCCAGCAGCCAAGAGGGGGACAGGTTGGATGAGCAGTTCTTC
CDR3aa: CASSQEGDRLDEQFF
d_gene: TRBD1
v_gene: TRBV4-3
j_gene: TRBJ2-1
abundance: few
len: 15

CDR3nt: TGTGCCAGCAGTTTTTTGGGACTAGCGGGAGGGCCTTGGGAGCAGTACTTC
CDR3aa: CASSFLGLAGGPWEQYF
d_gene: TRBD2
v_gene: TRBV28
j_gene: TRBJ2-7
abundance: few
len: 17

CDR3nt: TGTGCCAGCAGCCGTAATGACCTGGGGAGGGGACGAGCTTTCTTT
CDR3aa: CASSRNDLGRGRAFF
d_gene: .
v_gene: TRBV12-3/TRBV12-4
j_gene: TRBJ1-1
abundance: .
len: 15

CDR3nt: TGTGCCAGCAGTGAGCACTGGAACTACGAGCAGTACTTC
CDR3aa: CASSEHWNYEQYF
d_gene: .
v_gene: TRBV6-1
j_gene: TRBJ2-7
abundance: .
len: 13

CDR3nt: TGCAGTGCCGCGGCGTGGGGAAGGGCCTACAATGAGCAGTTCTTC
CDR3aa: CSAAAWGRAYNEQFF
d_gene: .
v_gene: TRBV20-1
j_gene: TRBJ2-1
abundance: .
len: 15

CDR3nt: TGTGCCAGCCTCGCCAGCACGAACACCGGGGAGCTGTTTTTT
CDR3aa: CASLASTNTGELFF
d_gene: .
v_gene: TRBV2
j_gene: TRBJ2-2
abundance: few
len: 14

CDR3nt: TGTGCCAGCACCCAGCCTGGAACAGACGGCTACACCTTC
CDR3aa: CASTQPGTDGYTF
d_gene: .
v_gene: TRBV6-2/TRBV6-3
j_gene: TRBJ1-2
abundance: few
len: 13

CDR3nt: TGTGCCAGTAGGGACAGGGGAGTAGGCACTGAAGCTTTCTTT
CDR3aa: CASRDRGVGTEAFF
d_gene: TRBD1
v_gene: TRBV19
j_gene: TRBJ1-1
abundance: few
len: 14

CDR3nt: TGTGTCAGCTCACCCGGGACTAGCGGGGTGCACAATGAGCAGTTCTTC
CDR3aa: CVSSPGTSGVHNEQFF
d_gene: TRBD2
v_gene: TRBV18
j_gene: TRBJ2-1
abundance: .
len: 16

CDR3nt: TGTGCCAGCAGCTTGGGACTAGCGATCCAAGAGACCCAGTACTTC
CDR3aa: CASSLGLAIQETQYF
d_gene: TRBD2
v_gene: TRBV5-4
j_gene: TRBJ2-5
abundance: .
len: 15

CDR3nt: TGTGCCACCAGTGATTTGGTCAGGGGGTCCTACGAGCAGTACTTC
CDR3aa: CATSDLVRGSYEQYF
d_gene: TRBD1
v_gene: TRBV24-1
j_gene: TRBJ2-7
abundance: few
len: 15

CDR3nt: TGTGCCAGCAGCCCGCGGACTAGTCTAGGGCACAATGAGCAGTTCTTC
CDR3aa: CASSPRTSLGHNEQFF
d_gene: TRBD2
v_gene: TRBV7-3
j_gene: TRBJ2-1
abundance: once
len: 16

CDR3nt: TGTGCCAGCAGACCCGTGCTGAACACTGAAGCTTTCTTT
CDR3aa: CASRPVLNTEAFF
d_gene: .
v_gene: TRBV12-3/TRBV12-4
j_gene: TRBJ1-1
abundance: many
len: 13

CDR3nt: TGCAGCGTTGCCCAGAGGGAAGCCCACAATGAGCAGTTCTTC
CDR3aa: CSVAQREAHNEQFF
d_gene: .
v_gene: TRBV29-1
j_gene: TRBJ2-1
abundance: .
len: 14

CDR3nt: TGTGCCGGGGACAGGGGTACGGCTGAAGCTTTCTTT
CDR3aa: CAGDRGTAEAFF
d_gene: TRBD1
v_gene: TRBV30
j_gene: TRBJ1-1
abundance: .
len: 12

CDR3nt: TGTGCCAGCAGCCAAGCGGAACATGGCTACACCTTC
CDR3aa: CASSQAEHGYTF
d_gene: .
v_gene: TRBV7-9
j_gene: TRBJ1-2
abundance: many
len: 12

CDR3nt: TGTGCCAGCAGTTACGTGACAGGGAGCAATGAGCAGTTCTTC
CDR3aa: CASSYVTGSNEQFF
d_gene: TRBD1
v_gene: TRBV6-2/TRBV6-3
j_gene: TRBJ2-1
abundance: .
len: 14

CDR3nt: TGTGCCAGCAGCTTGGTAGGACCTCCCCCTAATGAGCAGTTCTTC
CDR3aa: CASSLVGPPPNEQFF
d_gene: .
v_gene: TRBV5-6
j_gene: TRBJ2-1
abundance: few
len: 15

CDR3nt: TGCAGTGCCGGGACTGCAAGCTCCTACGAGCACTACTTC
CDR3aa: CSAGTASSYEHYF
d_gene: .
v_gene: TRBV20-1
j_gene: TRBJ2-7
abundance: .
len: 13

CDR3nt: TGTGCCAGCAGTTTCCGGCAGGGGAGTGGCTACACCTTC
CDR3aa: CASSFRQGSGYTF
d_gene: .
v_gene: TRBV27
j_gene: TRBJ1-2
abundance: few
len: 13

CDR3nt: TGTGCCAGCAGAAGGGACAGGGCCTACGAGCAGTACTTC
CDR3aa: CASRRDRAYEQYF
d_gene: TRBD1
v_gene: TRBV6-6
j_gene: TRBJ2-7
abundance: few
len: 13

CDR3nt: TGCGCCAGCAGCCTGACAGGGGGCAAAGATACGCAGTATTTT
CDR3aa: CASSLTGGKDTQYF
d_gene: TRBD1
v_gene: TRBV5-1
j_gene: TRBJ2-3
abundance: many
len: 14

CDR3nt: TGTGCCTCCCGAGTGGGGCAGGGGCAGCCCCAGCATTTT
CDR3aa: CASRVGQGQPQHF
d_gene: .
v_gene: TRBV10-3
j_gene: TRBJ1-5
abundance: .
len: 13

CDR3nt: TGCAGTGCTAAGGAGGGTAGAGAGACCCAGTACTTC
CDR3aa: CSAKEGRETQYF
d_gene: .
v_gene: TRBV20-1
j_gene: TRBJ2-5
abundance: few
len: 12

CDR3nt: TGTGCCAGCAGCCGCTCATCGGCCGACCTAAGCAATCAGCCCCAGCATTTT
CDR3aa: CASSRSSADLSNQPQHF
d_gene: .
v_gene: TRBV6-1
j_gene: TRBJ1-5
abundance: few
len: 17

CDR3nt: TGTGCCAGCAGCCAGTTGGGAGAGACCCAGTACTTC
CDR3aa: CASSQLGETQYF
d_gene: .
v_gene: TRBV14
j_gene: TRBJ2-5
abundance: few
len: 12

CDR3nt: TGCAGCGTTGAAGGAGCCTCAAGCTCCTACAATGAGCAGTTCTTC
CDR3aa: CSVEGASSSYNEQFF
d_gene: .
v_gene: TRBV29-1
j_gene: TRBJ2-1
abundance: few
len: 15

CDR3nt: TGTGCCATCAGAACACCGGACTCCTACAATGAGCAGTTCTTC
CDR3aa: CAIRTPDSYNEQFF
d_gene: .
v_gene: TRBV6-1
j_gene: TRBJ2-1
abundance: many
len: 14

CDR3nt: TGTGCCAGCTCACCCTACAGGGGGACAGGGGAAGAGACCCAGTACTTC
CDR3aa: CASSPYRGTGEETQYF
d_gene: TRBD1
v_gene: TRBV18
j_gene: TRBJ2-5
abundance: .
len: 16